Following are 22 T cell receptor beta chains from one sample sequenced in a study of blood T cell repertoires in COVID-19 (dated by TCRdb to about 2020). To prepare the library, the immunoSEQ multiplex PCR assay was applied. This immuneACCESS table, as held by TCRdb, lists in-frame sequences with V and J called but not all clones. Of the missing ones, under half trace to an unresolved V gene in checked studies; the others have no known cause. In all, the sample holds tens of thousands of clones, and about 80% of those were seen once. Around 27% of the sample is held by the ten biggest clonotypes. Sequencing input: peripheral blood. The origin of the receptors is a human donor in a cohort sampled during active COVID-19.

The chain recombines TRBV2 with TRBJ2-7; 7 bases align to TRBD1. The V gene's germline CDR1 is SNHLY and CDR2 FYNNEI. V gave up 10 bases and J gave up 0 bases; unmatched junction bases: 9. The CDR3 is 14 residues long. The CDR3 loop is CATLGQAGSYEQYF. The CDR3 coding sequence is TGTGCCACTCTCGGACAGGCGGGCTCCTACGAGCAGTACTTC.

This sequence joins TRBV7-3 and TRBJ2-3, with 10 bases lining up with TRBD2. The V gene's germline CDR1 is SGHTA and CDR2 FQGTGA. Trimming at V came to 8 bases and at J to 6 bases, leaving 8 bases not matched to a gene. This CDR3 has 14 amino acids. In DNA form, the CDR3 reads TGTGCCAGCGGTAGCGGGGGGTTCACCGATACGCAGTATTTT. Encoded protein: CASGSGGFTDTQYF.

The rearrangement uses TRBV11-2 and TRBJ2-5, with TRBD2 matching over 8 bases. The germline V gene has CDR1 SGHAT and CDR2 FQNNGV. The length of the CDR3 is 17 residues. The J segment lost 7 bases and the V segment lost 4 bases, leaving 17 bases of the junction unmatched. The CDR3 DNA is TGTGCCAGCAGCTCTATCGGCCGGGCGGGGGGCCTTAGGACCCAGTACTTC. Its protein product is CASSSIGRAGGLRTQYF.

The chain employs TRBV10-3 and TRBJ2-7; D is possibly TRBD1 (5 bases). The length of the CDR3 is 14 residues. V dropped 5 bases and J dropped 2 bases, with 13 bases sitting between them. Per the germline V gene, CDR1 is ENHRY and CDR2 is SYGVKD. CDR3 DNA sequence: TGTGCCATCAGTAAAACCAGGGAAACCTACGAGCAGTACTTC. Amino acid sequence: CAISKTRETYEQYF.

This rearrangement joins TRBV12-3 or TRBV12-4 to TRBJ1-2; D is ambiguous. The CDR3 spans 12 residues. V lost 8 bases, J lost 9 bases, and 16 bases lay in between. CDR3 region: CASVRDLGSYTF. CDR3 coding DNA: TGTGCCAGCGTTCGGGATCTTGGGAGCTACACCTTC.

This chain links TRBV4-3 with TRBJ2-2, with a weak D call TRBD1 (5 bases). V lost 2 bases, J lost 0 bases, and 10 bases lay in between. The CDR3 has 16 residues. Germline V lookup: CDR1 LGHNA, CDR2 YSLEER. CDR3: CASSQQDSSNTGELFF. The CDR3, as DNA: TGCGCCAGCAGCCAACAAGACAGTTCGAACACCGGGGAGCTGTTTTTT.

This chain's CDR3 is CASSDRDKPYEQYF. In DNA form, the CDR3 reads TGTGCCAGCAGCGACCGGGACAAACCCTACGAGCAGTACTTC. This rearrangement joins TRBV9 to TRBJ2-7; possible D gene TRBD1, 6 bases. The CDR3 length is 14 residues. V was trimmed by 3 bases and J by 2 bases, leaving 12 bases between them. Germline loops: CDR1 SGDLS, CDR2 YYNGEE.

This chain connects TRBV10-3 to TRBJ2-2, with 8 bases matching TRBD1. CDR1 ENHRY and CDR2 SYGVKD come from the germline V gene. With V trimmed by 11 bases and J by 3 bases, 5 bases remained unmatched. This CDR3 has 13 residues. The CDR3 region has the DNA TGTGCCGCCAGGGGGCGCGACACCGGGGAGCTGTTTTTT. Protein product: CAARGRDTGELFF.

The rearrangement links TRBV4-1 to TRBJ2-1, with 11 bases matching TRBD1. After removal of 0 bases from V and 8 bases from J, the junction contained 3 bases not matched to a gene. This CDR3 comprises 15 residues. Per the germline V gene, CDR1 is MGHRA and CDR2 is YSYEKL. CDR3 DNA sequence: TGCGCCAGCAGCCAAGACTGGACAGGGGGCGATGAGCAGTTCTTC. This encodes CASSQDWTGGDEQFF.

The chain recombines TRBV11-3 with TRBJ1-1; D is uncertain. Trimming removed 5 bases from V and 2 bases from J, with 3 bases in between. CDR3 length: 11 amino acids. Per germline, CDR1 SGHNT and CDR2 YENEEA. Written as DNA, the CDR3 is TGTGCCAGCAGCCCAAACACTGAAGCTTTCTTT. It specifies CASSPNTEAFF. The full variable domain, its missing parts supplied by reference TRBV11-3 and TRBJ1-1, is EAGVVQSPRYKIIEKKQPVAFWCNPISGHNTLYWYLQNLGQGPELLIRYENEEAVDDSQLPKDRFSAERLKGVDSTLKIQPAELGDSAVYLCASSPNTEAFFGQGTRLTVV.

This chain links TRBV9 with TRBJ2-1; 13 bases map to TRBD2. The germline gives CDR1 SGDLS, CDR2 YYNGEE. V shed 4 bases, J shed 6 bases, and the junction held 10 bases outside the gene matches. The length of the CDR3 is 17 residues. DNA for the CDR3: TGTGCCAGCAGCCCGAGACTAGCGGGGGGCCGAATCAATGAGCAGTTCTTC. Amino acid sequence: CASSPRLAGGRINEQFF.

With respect to this clone: A much larger clonotype is one base distant, so this may be a read error. The chain is built from TRBV7-9 and TRBJ2-2, with 7 nucleotides matching TRBD1. This CDR3 contains 15 residues. Germline V gene lookup returns CDR1 SEHNR and CDR2 FQNEAQ (reference sequence). With V trimmed by 1 base and J by 1 base, 0 bases remained unmatched. The CDR3 region is CASSLGQGNTGELFF. CDR3 coding DNA: TGTGCCAGCAGCTTAGGACAGGGGAACACCGGGGAGCTGTTTTTT. The full variable domain, with the rest looked up from reference TRBV7-9 and TRBJ2-2, is DTGVSQNPRHKITKRGQNVTFRCDPISEHNRLYWYRQTLGQGPEFLTYFQNEAQLEKSRLLSDRFSAERPKGSFSTLEIQRTEQGDSAMYLCASSLGQGNTGELFFGEGSRLTVL.

The chain employs TRBV5-1 and TRBJ2-3; TRBD2 is a possible D gene (7 bases). This CDR3 contains 14 residues. Trimming pared 4 bases from V and 6 bases from J, leaving 15 bases between. Looked up from germline, CDR1 is SGHRS and CDR2 is YFSETQ. Written as DNA, the CDR3 is TGCGCCAGCAGCCCGCGGGGGCGGGGGGATACGCAGTATTTT. Its translation is CASSPRGRGDTQYF.

This clone was seen once. In nucleotides, the CDR3 is TGTGCCAGTAGTAAGACAGCCGAATTGTCACCCCTCCACTTT. This gives the protein CASSKTAELSPLHF. The chain carries TRBV19 and TRBJ1-6, with D possibly matching TRBD1 (5 bases). V was shortened by 4 bases and J by 10 bases, with 14 bases between the two germline ends. CDR3 size: 14 residues. Germline lookup yields CDR1 LNHDA and CDR2 SQIVND (reference sequence).

V gene TRBV3-1 (or the pseudogene TRBV3-2) combines with J gene TRBJ2-1; perhaps TRBD2 as D (5 bases). Germline V CDR1 and CDR2: LGHDT, YNNKEL (reference sequence). V lost 0 bases, J lost 0 bases, and 12 bases lay in between. This CDR3 contains 17 residues. This CDR3 reads CASSQDLAAGSYNEQFF. The CDR3 DNA is TGTGCCAGCAGCCAAGATCTCGCGGCGGGCTCCTACAATGAGCAGTTCTTC.

The chain links TRBV24-1 to TRBJ2-7, with 7 bases identical to TRBD2. V shed 4 bases, J shed 7 bases, and the junction held 6 bases outside the gene matches. Per germline, CDR1 KGHDR and CDR2 SFDVKD. The CDR3 covers 13 residues. The chain's CDR3 is CATSDGGMGEQYF. The CDR3 DNA reads TGTGCCACCAGTGACGGGGGGATGGGGGAGCAGTACTTC.

The chain recombines TRBV7-9 with TRBJ2-5; TRBD2 agrees at 9 bases. Trimming at V came to 5 bases and at J to 2 bases, leaving 6 bases not matched to a gene. Germline-derived CDR1 and CDR2 are SEHNR and FQNEAQ (reference sequence). The length of the CDR3 is 15 residues. The CDR3 sequence: CASSVPRGGQETQYF. The CDR3 DNA reads as TGTGCCAGCAGCGTACCGCGGGGGGGTCAAGAGACCCAGTACTTC.

The J gene is TRBJ2-7, the V gene TRBV6-5; D is possibly TRBD2 (6 bases). Germline V CDR1 and CDR2: MNHEY, SVGAGI. V shed 3 bases and J shed 6 bases, with 12 bases lying between them. CDR3 length: 13 amino acids. CDR3 residues: CASSYSGRREQYF. In nucleotides, the CDR3 is TGTGCCAGCAGTTATTCGGGGAGGCGCGAGCAGTACTTC.

The chain links TRBV3-1 (or the pseudogene TRBV3-2) to TRBJ1-1, with 7 positions matching TRBD1. Unmatched junction bases numbered 9, after V lost 4 bases and J lost 7 bases. This CDR3 contains 14 residues. Germline V lookup: CDR1 LGHDT, CDR2 YNNKEL (reference sequence). The CDR3 loop is CASSPRGTSGEAFF. DNA of the CDR3: TGTGCCAGCAGCCCCAGGGGGACGTCTGGTGAAGCTTTCTTT.

The rearrangement joins TRBV12-3 or TRBV12-4 to TRBJ2-1; 8 bases align to TRBD2. V gave up 4 bases and J gave up 8 bases; unmatched junction bases: 4. This CDR3 is built from 13 residues. The CDR3 spells CASSSRGAYEQFF. In DNA, the CDR3 is TGTGCCAGCAGTTCGCGGGGGGCCTATGAGCAGTTCTTC.

A few counts support this clone. This sequence joins TRBV3-1 (or the pseudogene TRBV3-2) and TRBJ2-1; no definite D call. The CDR3 loop spans 16 amino acids. Germline CDR1 and CDR2: LGHDT and YNNKEL (reference sequence). V gave up 1 base and J gave up 2 bases, with 12 bases separating them. DNA for the CDR3: TGTGCCAGCAGCCAAGGACTGGCAATCACCTACAATGAGCAGTTCTTC. Translating it yields CASSQGLAITYNEQFF.

Only a few counts were recorded for this clone. The chain combines TRBV5-4 with TRBJ2-2; D uncertain. CDR1 is SGHNT and CDR2 is YYREEE in the germline V gene (reference sequence). Trimming shortened V by 4 bases and J by 1 base, and 5 bases separated the two germline ends. The CDR3 is made up of 13 amino acids. For the CDR3, the DNA is TGTGCCAGCAGCCTAATGAACACCGGGGAGCTGTTTTTT. Protein product: CASSLMNTGELFF.